This T cell receptor beta chain was sequenced in a study of T cells in localized non-small cell lung cancer. General study findings and limits: The greatest T cell clonality was found in uninvolved adjacent lung (higher than in tumor). Within adjacent lung there appeared a median approximately 60 of the top 100 tumor clones.

This CDR3 is built from 13 residues. V gave up 6 bases and J gave up 1 base, with 9 bases separating them. Germline V gene data show CDR1 as SGHTA and CDR2 as FQGNSA. Sequenced by immunoSEQ multiplex PCR; TCRdb stores in-frame clones only, minus some. The table lists roughly 48,000 clones, around 80% of them singletons. This clone turned up a few times. Its antigen is undetermined. Other DNA sequences of this sample code for an identical CDR3. The material sequenced was PBMCs, taken before any cancer treatment. This chain links TRBV7-2 with TRBJ1-1, with D perhaps TRBD1 (6 bases). This receptor was identified in a woman aged 35-75 years with stage II lung adenocarcinoma. The CDR3 spells CASSSGQNTEAFF. The CDR3 nucleotides read TGTGCCAGCAGTTCGGGACAGAACACTGAAGCTTTCTTT. Drawing the rest from reference TRBV7-2 and TRBJ1-1, the complete variable domain is GAGVSQSPSNKVTEKGKDVELRCDPISGHTALYWYRQSLGQGLEFLIYFQGNSAPDKSGLPSDRFSAERTGGSVSTLTIQRTQQEDSAVYLCASSSGQNTEAFFGQGTRLTVV.